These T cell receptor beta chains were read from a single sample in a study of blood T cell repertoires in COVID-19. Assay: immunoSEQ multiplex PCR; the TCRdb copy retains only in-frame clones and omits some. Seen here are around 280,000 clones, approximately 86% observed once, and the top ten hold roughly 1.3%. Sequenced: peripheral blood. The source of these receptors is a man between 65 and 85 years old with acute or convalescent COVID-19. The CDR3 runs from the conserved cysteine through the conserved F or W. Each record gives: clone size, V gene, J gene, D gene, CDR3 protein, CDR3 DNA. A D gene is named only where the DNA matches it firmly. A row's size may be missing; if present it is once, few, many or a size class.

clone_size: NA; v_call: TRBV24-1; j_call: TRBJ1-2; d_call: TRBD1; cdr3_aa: CATSDTDRNYGYTF; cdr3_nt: TGTGCCACCAGTGATACGGACAGGAACTATGGCTACACCTTC
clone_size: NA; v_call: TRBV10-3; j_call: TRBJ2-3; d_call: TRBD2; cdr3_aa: CAISEWSGSGTDTQYF; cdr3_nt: TGTGCCATCAGTGAGTGGAGCGGGAGTGGGACAGATACGCAGTATTTT
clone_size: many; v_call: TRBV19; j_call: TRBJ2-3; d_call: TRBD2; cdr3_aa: CASNSGGADTQYF; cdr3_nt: TGTGCCAGTAACAGCGGGGGGGCAGATACGCAGTATTTT
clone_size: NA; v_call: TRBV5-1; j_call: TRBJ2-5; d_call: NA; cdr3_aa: CASSLQGRETQYF; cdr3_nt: TGCGCCAGCAGCTTACAGGGCCGGGAGACCCAGTACTTC
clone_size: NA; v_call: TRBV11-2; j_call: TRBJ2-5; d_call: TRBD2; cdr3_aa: CASSFIWAGGETQYF; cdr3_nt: TGTGCCAGCAGCTTTATCTGGGCGGGGGGGGAGACCCAGTACTTC
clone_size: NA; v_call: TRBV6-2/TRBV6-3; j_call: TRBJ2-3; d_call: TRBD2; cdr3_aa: CASSQGTSGGLTDTQYF; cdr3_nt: TGTGCCAGCAGTCAAGGGACTAGCGGGGGACTCACAGATACGCAGTATTTT
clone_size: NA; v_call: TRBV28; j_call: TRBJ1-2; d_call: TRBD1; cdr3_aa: CASSYPTGATYGYTF; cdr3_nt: TGTGCCAGCAGCTACCCGACAGGGGCTACCTATGGCTACACCTTC
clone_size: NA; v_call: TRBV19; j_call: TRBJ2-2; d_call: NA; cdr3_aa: CASSILEGPGELFF; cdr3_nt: TGTGCCAGTAGTATATTGGAGGGGCCCGGGGAGCTGTTTTTT
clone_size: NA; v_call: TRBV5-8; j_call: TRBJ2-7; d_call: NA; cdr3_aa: CASSLVQNYEQYF; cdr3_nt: TGTGCCAGCAGCTTGGTGCAGAACTACGAGCAGTACTTC
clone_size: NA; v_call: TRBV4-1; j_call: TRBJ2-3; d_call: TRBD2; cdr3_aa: CASSQDPRGATDTQYF; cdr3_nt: TGCGCCAGCAGCCAAGATCCGCGGGGGGCCACAGATACGCAGTATTTT
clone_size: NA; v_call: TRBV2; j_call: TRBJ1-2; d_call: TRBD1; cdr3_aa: CASSEPTGGGYTF; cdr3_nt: TGTGCCAGCAGTGAGCCGACAGGGGGTGGCTACACCTTC
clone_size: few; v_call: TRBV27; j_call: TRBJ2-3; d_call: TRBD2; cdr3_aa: CASTQAGGVDTQYF; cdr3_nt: TGTGCCAGTACACAGGCGGGAGGGGTAGATACGCAGTATTTT
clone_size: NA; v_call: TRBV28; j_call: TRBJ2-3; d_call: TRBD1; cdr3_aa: CASSSQIRTGYTDTQYF; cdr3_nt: TGTGCCAGCAGTTCCCAGATCCGGACAGGCTACACAGATACGCAGTATTTT
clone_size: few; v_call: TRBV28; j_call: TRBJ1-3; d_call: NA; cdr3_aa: CASRIYSGSSGNTMYF; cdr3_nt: TGTGCCAGCAGGATATACTCGGGGAGCTCTGGAAACACCATGTATTTT
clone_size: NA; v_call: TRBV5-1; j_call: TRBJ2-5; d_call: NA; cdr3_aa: CASSFQGETQYF; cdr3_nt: TGCGCCAGCAGCTTTCAGGGAGAGACCCAGTACTTC
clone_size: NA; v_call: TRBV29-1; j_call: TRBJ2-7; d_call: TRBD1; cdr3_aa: CSVLTGGSYEQYF; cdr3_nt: TGCAGCGTCCTGACAGGGGGCTCCTACGAGCAGTACTTC
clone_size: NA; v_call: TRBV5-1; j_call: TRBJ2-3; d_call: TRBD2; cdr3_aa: CASSLGLAGGLADTQYF; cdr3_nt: TGCGCCAGCAGCTTGGGACTAGCGGGGGGGCTTGCAGATACGCAGTATTTT
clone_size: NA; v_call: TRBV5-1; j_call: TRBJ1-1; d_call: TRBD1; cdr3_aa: CASSRETGTLGTEAFF; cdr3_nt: TGCGCCAGCAGCCGTGAGACAGGGACTCTGGGCACTGAAGCTTTCTTT
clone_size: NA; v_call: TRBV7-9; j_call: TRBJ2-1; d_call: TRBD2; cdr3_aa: CASSSPSGRVNEQFF; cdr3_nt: TGTGCCAGCAGCTCGCCTAGCGGGAGAGTTAATGAGCAGTTCTTC
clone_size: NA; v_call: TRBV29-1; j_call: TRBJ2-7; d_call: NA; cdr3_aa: CSVEFSGYEQYF; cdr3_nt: TGCAGCGTTGAGTTTAGCGGCTACGAGCAGTACTTC
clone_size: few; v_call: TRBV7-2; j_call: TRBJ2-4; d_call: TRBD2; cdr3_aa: CASSPGGAPNIQYF; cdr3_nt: TGTGCCAGCAGCCCCGGGGGGGCCCCAAACATTCAGTACTTC
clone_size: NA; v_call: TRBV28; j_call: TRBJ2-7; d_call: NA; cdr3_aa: CASSFSQGGYYEQYF; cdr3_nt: TGTGCCAGCAGTTTCTCCCAGGGTGGGTACTACGAGCAGTACTTC
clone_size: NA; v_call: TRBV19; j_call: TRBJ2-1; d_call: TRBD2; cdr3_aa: CASSIGGRISNEQFF; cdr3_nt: TGTGCCAGTAGTATCGGCGGGAGGATCAGCAATGAGCAGTTCTTC
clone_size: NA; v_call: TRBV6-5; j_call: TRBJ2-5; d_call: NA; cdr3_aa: CASTHRDQETQYF; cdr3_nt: TGTGCCAGCACCCACAGGGACCAAGAGACCCAGTACTTC
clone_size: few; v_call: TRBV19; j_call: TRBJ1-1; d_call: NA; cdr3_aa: CASSMEGGGAFF; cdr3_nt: TGTGCCAGTAGTATGGAAGGGGGGGGCGCTTTCTTT
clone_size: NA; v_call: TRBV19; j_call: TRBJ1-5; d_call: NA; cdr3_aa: CASSTSEGFRQPQHF; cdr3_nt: TGTGCCAGTAGTACCTCGGAGGGGTTTAGGCAGCCCCAGCATTTT
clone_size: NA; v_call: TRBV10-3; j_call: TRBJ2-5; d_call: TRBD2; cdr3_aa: CAIGTSGSQETQYF; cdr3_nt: TGTGCCATAGGGACTAGCGGGAGCCAAGAGACCCAGTACTTC
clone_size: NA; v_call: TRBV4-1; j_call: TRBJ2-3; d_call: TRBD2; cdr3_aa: CASSQGDSGGMDTQYF; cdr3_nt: TGCGCCAGCAGCCAAGGGGATAGCGGGGGGATGGATACGCAGTATTTT
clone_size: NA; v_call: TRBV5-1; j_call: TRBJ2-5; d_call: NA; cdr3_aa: CASSSTRNRETQYF; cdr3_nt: TGCGCCAGCAGCTCGACTAGGAACAGGGAGACCCAGTACTTC
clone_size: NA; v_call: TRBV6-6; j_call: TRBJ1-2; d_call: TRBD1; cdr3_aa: CASSYTAGQGDYGYTF; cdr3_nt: TGTGCCAGCAGTTACACGGCGGGACAGGGGGACTATGGCTACACCTTC
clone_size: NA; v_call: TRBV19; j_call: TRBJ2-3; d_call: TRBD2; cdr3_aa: CASSILAGTDTQYF; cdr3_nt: TGTGCCAGTAGTATCCTAGCGGGGACAGATACGCAGTATTTT
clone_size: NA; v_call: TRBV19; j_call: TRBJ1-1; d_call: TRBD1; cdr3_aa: CASSMLGQGGAEAFF; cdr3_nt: TGTGCCAGTAGTATGCTCGGACAGGGGGGTGCTGAAGCTTTCTTT
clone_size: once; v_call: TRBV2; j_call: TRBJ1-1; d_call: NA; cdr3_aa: CASVVGRNTEAFF; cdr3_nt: TGTGCCAGCGTTGTCGGGAGGAACACTGAAGCTTTCTTT
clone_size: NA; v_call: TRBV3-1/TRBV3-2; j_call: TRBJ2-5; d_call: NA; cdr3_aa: CASSSHNTGSGETQYF; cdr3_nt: TGTGCCAGCAGCTCTCACAACACAGGGAGCGGAGAGACCCAGTACTTC
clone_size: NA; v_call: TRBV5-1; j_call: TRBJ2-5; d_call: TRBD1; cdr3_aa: CASSLGQGVETQYF; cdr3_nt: TGCGCCAGCAGCTTAGGACAGGGAGTAGAGACCCAGTACTTC
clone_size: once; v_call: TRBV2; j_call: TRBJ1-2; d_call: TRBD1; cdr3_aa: CASSLLGQGVDGYTF; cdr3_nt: TGTGCCAGCAGCCTTTTGGGACAGGGTGTCGATGGCTACACCTTC
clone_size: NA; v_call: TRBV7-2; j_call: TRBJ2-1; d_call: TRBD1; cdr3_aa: CASSLDRGQYNEQFF; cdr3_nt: TGTGCCAGCAGCTTGGACAGGGGGCAATACAATGAGCAGTTCTTC
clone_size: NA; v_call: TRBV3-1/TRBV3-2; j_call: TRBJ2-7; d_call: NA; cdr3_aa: CASSQGSGASYEQYF; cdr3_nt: TGTGCCAGCAGCCAAGGCTCAGGGGCCTCCTACGAGCAGTACTTC
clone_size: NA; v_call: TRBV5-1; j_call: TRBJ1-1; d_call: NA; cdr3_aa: CASSPGGYTEAFF; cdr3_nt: TGCGCCAGCAGCCCCGGAGGGTACACTGAAGCTTTCTTT
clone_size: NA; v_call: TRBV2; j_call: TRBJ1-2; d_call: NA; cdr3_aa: CASSEAHEYGYTF; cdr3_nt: TGTGCCAGCAGTGAAGCGCACGAGTATGGCTACACCTTC
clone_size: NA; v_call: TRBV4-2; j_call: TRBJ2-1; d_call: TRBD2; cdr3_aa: CASSHDSGGSYNEQFF; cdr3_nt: TGTGCCAGCAGCCACGACTCGGGGGGATCCTACAATGAGCAGTTCTTC
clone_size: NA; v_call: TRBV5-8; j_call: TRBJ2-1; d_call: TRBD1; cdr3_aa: CASSLRGQGRYNEQFF; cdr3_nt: TGTGCCAGCAGCTTGAGGGGACAGGGTAGATACAATGAGCAGTTCTTC
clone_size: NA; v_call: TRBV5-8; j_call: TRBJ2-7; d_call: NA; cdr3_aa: CASSLFAGYPSYEQYF; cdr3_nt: TGTGCCAGCAGCTTGTTCGCAGGGTATCCCTCCTACGAGCAGTACTTC
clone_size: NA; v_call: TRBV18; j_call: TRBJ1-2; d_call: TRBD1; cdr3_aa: CASSPPGGRANYGYTF; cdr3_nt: TGTGCCAGCTCACCACCAGGGGGCAGAGCTAACTATGGCTACACCTTC
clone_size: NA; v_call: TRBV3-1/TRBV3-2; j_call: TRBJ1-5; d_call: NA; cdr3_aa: CASSQGLEGNQPQHF; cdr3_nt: TGTGCCAGCAGCCAGGGACTCGAAGGCAATCAGCCCCAGCATTTT
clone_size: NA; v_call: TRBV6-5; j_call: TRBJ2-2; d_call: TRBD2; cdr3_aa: CASRRGLANTGELFF; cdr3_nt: TGTGCCAGCAGGAGGGGACTAGCGAACACCGGGGAGCTGTTTTTT
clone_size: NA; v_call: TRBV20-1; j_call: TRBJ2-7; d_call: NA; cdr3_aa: CSASPGPPISYEQYF; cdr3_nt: TGCAGTGCTAGTCCAGGCCCCCCTATCTCCTACGAGCAGTACTTC
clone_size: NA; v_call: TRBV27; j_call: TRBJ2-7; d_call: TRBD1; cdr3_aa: CASSPRGQGAGEQYF; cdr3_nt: TGTGCCAGCAGCCCCAGGGGACAGGGGGCGGGCGAGCAGTACTTC
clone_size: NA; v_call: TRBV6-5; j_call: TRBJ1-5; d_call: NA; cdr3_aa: CASRSGGIQPQHF; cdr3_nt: TGTGCCAGCAGATCCGGGGGGATTCAGCCCCAGCATTTT
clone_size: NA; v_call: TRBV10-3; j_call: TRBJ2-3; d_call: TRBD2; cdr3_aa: CAISETLAGVADTQYF; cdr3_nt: TGTGCCATCAGTGAGACCCTAGCGGGAGTGGCAGATACGCAGTATTTT
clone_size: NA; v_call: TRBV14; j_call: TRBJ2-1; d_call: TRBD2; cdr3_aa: CASSRSGGAYNEQFF; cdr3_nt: TGTGCCAGCAGCCGAAGCGGGGGGGCCTACAATGAGCAGTTCTTC
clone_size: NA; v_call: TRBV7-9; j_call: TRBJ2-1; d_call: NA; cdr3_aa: CASSSPAGREQFF; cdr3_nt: TGTGCCAGCAGCTCACCCGCGGGACGCGAGCAGTTCTTC
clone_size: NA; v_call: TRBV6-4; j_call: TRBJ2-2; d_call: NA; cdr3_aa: CASSQQRDTGELFF; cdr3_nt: TGTGCCAGCTCCCAGCAGAGGGACACCGGGGAGCTGTTTTTT
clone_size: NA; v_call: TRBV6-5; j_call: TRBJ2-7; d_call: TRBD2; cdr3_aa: CASSSITSGRAREQYF; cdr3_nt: TGTGCCAGCAGTTCCATCACTAGCGGGAGGGCCCGCGAGCAGTACTTC
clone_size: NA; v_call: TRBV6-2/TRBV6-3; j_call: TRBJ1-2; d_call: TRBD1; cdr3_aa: CASSFRTGTYGYTF; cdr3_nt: TGTGCCAGCAGTTTCCGGACAGGGACCTATGGCTACACCTTC
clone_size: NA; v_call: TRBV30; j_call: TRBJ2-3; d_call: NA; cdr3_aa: CAWSLRRLDTQYF; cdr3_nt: TGTGCCTGGAGTCTGCGGCGGTTAGATACGCAGTATTTT
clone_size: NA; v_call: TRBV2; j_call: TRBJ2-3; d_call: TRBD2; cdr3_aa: CASRLTSGSSTDTQYF; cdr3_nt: TGTGCCAGCAGGCTGACTAGCGGGTCTAGCACAGATACGCAGTATTTT
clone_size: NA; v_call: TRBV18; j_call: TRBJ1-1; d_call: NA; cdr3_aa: CASSPYREMNTEAFF; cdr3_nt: TGTGCCAGCTCACCCTACAGGGAGATGAACACTGAAGCTTTCTTT
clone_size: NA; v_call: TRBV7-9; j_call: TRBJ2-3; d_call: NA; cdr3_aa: CASSLIQGGDTQYF; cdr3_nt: TGTGCCAGCAGCTTAATCCAGGGGGGAGATACGCAGTATTTT